This T cell receptor (beta chain) was observed in a study of cytotoxic CD8 clonotypes in ibrutinib-treated CLL. Sequenced by immunoSEQ multiplex PCR; TCRdb stores in-frame clones only, minus some. This table has approximately 190,000 clones, 70% appearing once. Deletions cut 4 bases from V and 7 bases from J, with 10 bases between. This CDR3 contains 13 residues. The germline V gene encodes CDR1 SNHLY and CDR2 FYNNEI. The chain recombines TRBV2 with TRBJ2-2; D is undetermined. This clonotype was obtained from a human donor with chronic lymphocytic leukemia. The sequences come from PBMCs, collected after 12 months of ibrutinib treatment. CDR3 coding DNA: TGTGCCAGCAGTGTGAGGTCGAACGGGGAGCTGTTTTTT. This encodes CASSVRSNGELFF.